Presented here are 9 T cell receptor beta chains from one specimen sequenced in a study of T cells in Graves' hyperthyroidism and ophthalmopathy. Template material for amplifying TCR beta CDR3 regions consisted of RNA transcripts. The HTBI primer set drove a first-round RT-PCR of the TCR CDR3. TCRdb re-analysed the multiplex PCR reads in MiXCR, keeping a single row per CDR3 protein. The sample has 500,000 to 650,000 distinct CDR3 sequences; around 13% are singletons. Sequencing used blood. These receptors were collected from a woman between 35 and 50 years old with Graves' hyperthyroidism.

This clonotype showed up just a few times. V and J are TRBV4-1 and TRBJ2-1; 9 bases match TRBD1. The CDR3 has 14 amino acids. V shed 1 base, J shed 10 bases, and the junction held 5 bases outside the gene matches. The V gene's germline CDR1 is MGHRA and CDR2 YSYEKL. CDR3 sequence reads: CASSQVGTGYEQFF. In nucleotides, the CDR3 is TGCGCCAGCAGCCAAGTAGGGACAGGGTACGAGCAGTTCTTC.

Only one count was recorded for this clonotype. CDR3 sequence: CASSTPTGADQETQYF. The DNA of the CDR3 is TGTGCCAGCAGTACCCCGACAGGTGCAGACCAAGAGACCCAGTACTTC. The chain employs TRBV6-2 or TRBV6-3 and TRBJ2-5; a possible D gene is TRBD1 (6 bases). V lost 5 bases, J lost 0 bases, and 16 bases lay in between. The CDR3 has 16 residues. Looked up from germline, CDR1 is MNHEY and CDR2 is SVGEGT.

This clonotype was seen repeatedly, ten times or more. This chain connects TRBV3-1 to TRBJ2-5, with 8 bases that match TRBD2. Germline V CDR1 and CDR2: LGHDT, YNNKEL (reference sequence). Trimming removed 1 base from V and 1 base from J; junction bases left unmatched: 5. The CDR3 covers 16 residues. CDR3 sequence (DNA): TGTGCCAGCAGCCAAGTGTCGAGCGGGGGCCAAGAGACCCAGTACTTC. It translates to CASSQVSSGGQETQYF.

The chain is built from TRBV5-1 and TRBJ2-5; 9 positions match TRBD1. This CDR3 has 14 amino acids. Losses at the gene ends were 4 bases for V and 2 bases for J; bases not matched to a gene: 3. The germline CDR1 and CDR2 sequences are SGHRS and YFSETQ. The CDR3 region is CASSTDRGQETQYF. The CDR3 DNA sequence: TGCGCCAGCAGCACTGACAGGGGGCAAGAGACCCAGTACTTC.

This clonotype was detected many times. This sequence joins TRBV27 and TRBJ1-1; D perhaps matches TRBD1 (6 bases). Germline V gene data show CDR1 as MNHEY and CDR2 as SMNVEV (reference sequence). The CDR3 has 13 residues. The V and J ends lost 2 bases and 8 bases respectively, with 12 bases between them. The CDR3 here is CASSLGGAGEAFF. CDR3 DNA sequence: TGTGCCAGCAGTTTAGGGGGGGCGGGAGAAGCTTTCTTT.

The rearrangement uses TRBV5-4 and TRBJ1-1, with TRBD1 matching 9 bases. J was trimmed by 8 bases and V by 6 bases; bases with no gene match: 2. CDR1 is SGHNT and CDR2 is YYREEE in the germline V gene (reference sequence). The CDR3 has 11 residues. CDR3 nucleotide sequence: TGTGCCAGCACAGGGACAGGGGAAGCTTTCTTT. Protein sequence: CASTGTGEAFF. The variable domain in full, with the rest retrieved from reference TRBV5-4 and TRBJ1-1, is ETGVTQSPTHLIKTRGQQVTLRCSSQSGHNTVSWYQQALGQGPQFIFQYYREEENGRGNFPPRFSGLQFPNYSSELNVNALELDDSALYLCASTGTGEAFFGQGTRLTVV.

This clonotype was found many times. The rearrangement links TRBV13 to TRBJ2-1; D is unresolved. Trimming removed 5 bases from V and 11 bases from J, with 13 bases in between. The CDR3 length is 12 residues. The germline CDR1 and CDR2 sequences are PRHDT and FYEKMQ (reference sequence). The CDR3 here is CASSHFPDKQFF. The CDR3 region has the DNA TGTGCCAGCAGCCACTTCCCTGACAAGCAGTTCTTC.

The CDR3 nucleotides are TGCGCCAGCAGCGAGACGGAGGGGACCGGGGAGCTGTTTTTT. Its translation is CASSETEGTGELFF. The rearrangement joins TRBV5-1 to TRBJ2-2, with D perhaps TRBD2 (6 bases). Germline loops: CDR1 SGHRS, CDR2 YFSETQ. V gave up 4 bases and J gave up 5 bases, with 12 bases separating them. The CDR3 is made up of 14 amino acids. The full variable domain, with the rest looked up from reference TRBV5-1 and TRBJ2-2, is KAGVTQTPRYLIKTRGQQVTLSCSPISGHRSVSWYQQTPGQGLQFLFEYFSETQRNKGNFPGRFSGRQFSNSRSEMNVSTLELGDSALYLCASSETEGTGELFFGEGSRLTVL.

This clonotype showed up just a few times. V is TRBV18 and J is TRBJ1-4; TRBD1 might be the D (6 bases). CDR1 and CDR2 from the germline V gene are KGHSH and LQKENI. CDR3 size: 16 residues. V shed 0 bases and J shed 0 bases, with 8 bases lying between them. DNA of the CDR3: TGTGCCAGCTCACCACCGGGGACAACAACTAATGAAAAACTGTTTTTT. It encodes CASSPPGTTTNEKLFF. Full variable domain (outside the CDR3, taken from reference TRBV18 and TRBJ1-4): NAGVMQNPRHLVRRRGQEARLRCSPMKGHSHVYWYRQLPEEGLKFMVYLQKENIIDESGMPKERFSAEFPKEGPSILRIQQVVRGDSAAYFCASSPPGTTTNEKLFFGSGTQLSVL.